This T cell receptor (beta chain) comes out of a study of OX40 agonist ivuxolimab in advanced cancers. Overall study context: Every 2 weeks, ivuxolimab was infused into the patients intravenously at between 0.01 and 10 mg/kg. Eligibility admitted prior anti-PD-1, anti-PD-L1 or anti-CTLA-4 therapy; approximately 40% had some. Partial responses were achieved by three patients, one with hepatocellular carcinoma and two with cutaneous melanoma. Points from the study as a whole: On average, CD8+ T cells showed a greater number of expanded clones than CD4+.

Notes on this clone: The antigen is unknown.

Only in-frame clones appear in the TCRdb table, and some are missing; sequencing was by immunoSEQ multiplex PCR. This sample has around 74,000 clones, with 85% found just once. There are 14 residues in the CDR3. The germline V and J ends were trimmed by 1 base and 4 bases, with 10 bases remaining between them. Looked up from germline, CDR1 is MNHNS and CDR2 is SASEGT. This clonotype was obtained from an adult with an advanced solid tumor such as melanoma, head and neck, liver or kidney cancer. The source material was CD4+ or CD8+ T cells sorted from blood, sampled in a trial of the OX40 agonist ivuxolimab. This chain joins TRBV6-1 and TRBJ1-2, with D uncertain. CDR3 in amino acids: CASSEGVGGYGYTF. The CDR3 DNA reads TGTGCCAGCAGTGAAGGGGTTGGCGGCTATGGCTACACCTTC.